Below, 11 T cell receptor beta chains from the same sample are listed, as sequenced in a study of blood T cell repertoires in COVID-19. The table came from immunoSEQ multiplex PCR; TCRdb's copy has only in-frame clones and leaves some out. The sample comprises some 90,000 clones, roughly 90% of which are singletons, and roughly 2.6% rests with the top ten. Sequenced material: peripheral blood. The receptor set was obtained from a man aged 50 or older with COVID-19, enrolled during active disease.

This clone showed up just once. The chain recombines TRBV28 with TRBJ1-4; 7 nucleotides match TRBD1. The CDR3 is 15 amino acids. Trimming at V came to 6 bases and at J to 8 bases, leaving 12 bases not matched to a gene. Germline CDR1 is MDHEN and CDR2 is SYDVKM. The CDR3: CASSRGTAEEEKLFF. The CDR3 coding sequence is TGTGCCAGCAGCCGAGGGACAGCTGAAGAGGAAAAACTGTTTTTT.

The chain is built from TRBV10-3 and TRBJ1-3; D not certain. This CDR3 contains 13 residues. Germline CDR1 is ENHRY and CDR2 is SYGVKD. Trimming removed 10 bases from V and 4 bases from J, with 14 bases in between. The CDR3 loop reads CATRSGSGNTIYF. CDR3 DNA sequence: TGTGCCACCAGATCGGGGTCCGGAAACACCATATATTTT.

The gene calls are TRBV9 and TRBJ1-6, with TRBD1 identical over 9 bases. Germline V lookup: CDR1 SGDLS, CDR2 YYNGEE. J was trimmed by 7 bases and V by 6 bases; bases with no gene match: 5. This CDR3 contains 14 residues. CDR3 in DNA: TGTGCCAGCACCCGAGACAGGGGGAATTCACCCCTCCACTTT. Amino acid sequence: CASTRDRGNSPLHF.

The sample holds one count of this clone. The J gene is TRBJ2-7, the V gene TRBV24-1; 7 bases line up with TRBD2. Germline V gene lookup returns CDR1 KGHDR and CDR2 SFDVKD. The CDR3 loop spans 13 amino acids. V trimming: 12 bases; J trimming: 4 bases; junction bases outside the gene matches: 11. As DNA, the CDR3 is TGTGCCTCCAAAGGGAGGGATAATTACGAGCAGTACTTC. Protein sequence: CASKGRDNYEQYF.

The chain employs TRBV30 and TRBJ1-2, with TRBD1 matching 10 bases. Germline values: CDR1 GTSNPN, CDR2 SVGIG (reference sequence). V was pared by 3 bases and J by 3 bases, with 7 bases of the junction left unmatched. The CDR3 loop spans 15 amino acids. The CDR3 DNA reads as TGTGCCTGGAGGTGGGACAGGGGATCGGACTATGGCTACACCTTC. Protein product: CAWRWDRGSDYGYTF.

The chain recombines TRBV5-6 with TRBJ1-2; D ambiguous. Trimming stripped 0 bases from V and 4 bases from J, with 7 bases between. This CDR3 comprises 13 residues. Looked up from germline, CDR1 is SGHDT and CDR2 is YYEEEE. The chain's CDR3 is CASSLVAVYGYTF. In nucleotides, the CDR3 is TGTGCCAGCAGCTTGGTGGCAGTCTATGGCTACACCTTC.

V gene TRBV5-1 combines with J gene TRBJ2-7, with 7 bases identical to TRBD1. Losses at the gene ends were 1 base for V and 5 bases for J; bases not matched to a gene: 6. The CDR3 consists of 14 residues. The germline V gene encodes CDR1 SGHRS and CDR2 YFSETQ. The CDR3 loop is CASSLQGVVNEQYF. CDR3 DNA sequence: TGCGCCAGCAGCTTGCAGGGGGTTGTAAACGAGCAGTACTTC.

This clone was counted only a few times. This chain joins TRBV5-4 and TRBJ1-6, with D possibly TRBD1 on 5 matching bases. V shed 6 bases and J shed 7 bases, with 8 bases lying between them. The CDR3 runs 12 residues. Germline CDR1 SGHNT, CDR2 YYREEE (reference sequence). The CDR3 is CASNRPNSPLHF. The CDR3 nucleotides are TGTGCCAGCAACAGGCCAAATTCACCCCTCCACTTT.

The chain employs TRBV14 and TRBJ2-5; 10 bases line up with TRBD2. Germline lookup yields CDR1 SGHDN and CDR2 FVKESK. The CDR3 has 17 amino acids. Trimming cost V 3 bases and J 2 bases; bases outside gene matches: 9. The CDR3 DNA reads TGTGCCAGCAGCCATTTGCTAGCGGGGGCCTTTCAAGAGACCCAGTACTTC. Amino acids: CASSHLLAGAFQETQYF.

The V and J genes are TRBV5-1 and TRBJ1-2; 10 bases line up with TRBD1. After removal of 0 bases from V and 0 bases from J, the junction contained 5 bases not matched to a gene. The CDR3 contains 17 residues. Germline CDR1 reads SGHRS; CDR2 reads YFSETQ. The CDR3 coding sequence is TGCGCCAGCAGCTTGGCCGGACAGGGGGGATCTAACTATGGCTACACCTTC. Its translation is CASSLAGQGGSNYGYTF. Using reference TRBV5-1 and TRBJ1-2 for the parts outside the CDR3, the full variable domain is KAGVTQTPRYLIKTRGQQVTLSCSPISGHRSVSWYQQTPGQGLQFLFEYFSETQRNKGNFPGRFSGRQFSNSRSEMNVSTLELGDSALYLCASSLAGQGGSNYGYTFGSGTRLTVV.

The gene calls are TRBV5-4 and TRBJ2-2; 8 bases fit TRBD1. In germline, CDR1 is SGHNT, CDR2 YYREEE (reference sequence). The CDR3 covers 15 residues. V dropped 4 bases and J dropped 6; count of bases not matched to a gene: 8. CDR3 protein: CASSRWAGGSGELFF. The CDR3 DNA sequence: TGTGCCAGCAGCCGCTGGGCAGGGGGCTCCGGGGAGCTGTTTTTT.